This TCR beta chain was sequenced during a study of cytomegalovirus exposure and HLA in healthy donors. The PCR used 60 Vbeta and 13 Jbeta primers. Clones were read by immunoSEQ multiplex PCR, and TCRdb kept only the in-frame ones, dropping some. The table lists about 90,000 clones, roughly four fifths of them singletons. Germline loops: CDR1 MDHEN, CDR2 SYDVKM. The V and J ends lost 5 bases and 3 bases respectively, with 8 bases between them. The CDR3 has 12 amino acids. General study findings and limits: Prior analysis indicated that the majority of TCR beta V segments exhibited productivity approximately 90% or approximately 30% of the time. Researchers reported that three CMV-associated chains were confirmed in vitro as CMV antigen-specific.

When sampled, the donors appeared nominally healthy, though they likely had unrecorded immune exposures. Concerning this clone itself: Antigen unknown.

The sample taken for sequencing was PBMCs. This TCR came from a woman aged 40-49 years in good health and CMV-seropositive. The chain couples TRBV28 to TRBJ2-7; D is unclear. This CDR3 is CASSIGYYEQYF. Here the CDR3 DNA reads TGTGCCAGCAGTATCGGGTACTACGAGCAGTACTTC. Full variable domain (outside the CDR3, taken from reference TRBV28 and TRBJ2-7): DVKVTQSSRYLVKRTGEKVFLECVQDMDHENMFWYRQDPGLGLRLIYFSYDVKMKEKGDIPEGYSVSREKKERFSLILESASTNQTSMYLCASSIGYYEQYFGPGTRLTVT.